These 22 T cell receptor beta chains share one sample of origin, sequenced in a study of T cells in Graves' hyperthyroidism and ophthalmopathy. The CDR3 regions of TCR beta were amplified from RNA transcripts. First-round RT-PCR targeting the TCR CDR3 was performed with the HTBI primer set. TCRdb ran MiXCR on the multiplex PCR reads and lists one entry per CDR3 protein. The data hold about 360,000 distinct CDR3 sequences, with approximately 13% observed a single time. Sequencing was done on a sample of blood. The origin of the receptors is a woman between 18 and 29 years old with Graves' hyperthyroidism.

There are many counts of this clonotype. CDR3 sequence reads: CASSSLSAGAEQFF. CDR3 coding DNA: TGTGCCAGCAGCTCCCTATCTGCGGGAGCTGAGCAGTTCTTC. The V and J genes are TRBV7-2 and TRBJ2-1, with TRBD2 matching over 7 bases. Unmatched junction bases numbered 9, after V lost 4 bases and J lost 9 bases. CDR1 and CDR2 (germline): SGHTA, FQGNSA. The CDR3 is 14 residues long.

This clonotype was picked up many times. The chain combines TRBV29-1 with TRBJ2-1; 7 bases agree with TRBD2. CDR1 and CDR2 from the germline V gene are SQVTM and ANQGSEA. The trim removed 4 bases at V and 6 bases at J, leaving 9 bases unmatched. The CDR3 contains 14 residues. The CDR3 is CSVGSGNPPNEQFF. The CDR3 DNA sequence: TGCAGCGTTGGGAGCGGGAACCCCCCCAATGAGCAGTTCTTC.

This clonotype came up many times. The chain couples TRBV28 to TRBJ1-5; no clear D. V was trimmed by 7 bases and J by 6 bases, leaving 19 bases between them. The germline gives CDR1 MDHEN, CDR2 SYDVKM. This CDR3 spans 15 amino acids. CDR3 sequence: CASTGEVYSGQPQHF. The CDR3 DNA is TGTGCCAGCACGGGCGAAGTCTATTCGGGTCAGCCCCAGCATTTT.

Only a few counts were recorded for this clonotype. The gene calls are TRBV4-1 and TRBJ2-7; D might be TRBD2 (5 bases). Germline V gene lookup returns CDR1 MGHRA and CDR2 YSYEKL. The ends were cut back, 3 bases at V and 0 bases at J, with 15 bases in the middle. The CDR3 extends over 16 amino acids. CDR3 sequence (DNA): TGCGCCAGCAGCCAGGACTCCGCTGCAAGCTCCTACGAGCAGTACTTC. This gives the protein CASSQDSAASSYEQYF.

This clonotype was found many times. The V call is TRBV28, the J call TRBJ1-1; the D is unclear. V lost 7 bases to trimming and J lost 3 bases, with 12 bases between them. This CDR3 has 13 residues. Germline CDR1 is MDHEN and CDR2 is SYDVKM. The CDR3 is CASKAAAYTEAFF. The CDR3 region has the DNA TGTGCCAGCAAAGCGGCAGCGTACACTGAAGCTTTCTTT. The variable domain in full, with the rest retrieved from reference TRBV28 and TRBJ1-1, is DVKVTQSSRYLVKRTGEKVFLECVQDMDHENMFWYRQDPGLGLRLIYFSYDVKMKEKGDIPEGYSVSREKKERFSLILESASTNQTSMYLCASKAAAYTEAFFGQGTRLTVV.

This clonotype has at least ten counts. The chain joins TRBV28 to TRBJ2-7; D is unresolved. Germline loops: CDR1 MDHEN, CDR2 SYDVKM. V was pared by 6 bases and J by 4 bases, with 7 bases between. This CDR3 contains 11 residues. The CDR3 sequence: CASSRNYEQYF. As DNA, the CDR3 is TGTGCCAGCAGCCGGAATTACGAGCAGTACTTC.

The table lists this clonotype with many counts. This chain uses TRBV7-8 with TRBJ2-7, with 9 bases aligning to TRBD2. This CDR3 has 15 residues. J gave up 6 bases and V 3 bases, and 9 bases lay outside the gene matches. Germline values: CDR1 SGHVS, CDR2 FQNEAQ. Here the CDR3 DNA reads TGTGCCAGCAGCTTCCAGGCTAGCGGGATGAGCGAGCAGTACTTC. This codes for CASSFQASGMSEQYF. The full variable domain, completed using reference TRBV7-8 and TRBJ2-7, is GAGVSQSPRYKVAKRGQDVALRCDPISGHVSLFWYQQALGQGPEFLTYFQNEAQLDKSGLPSDRFFAERPEGSVSTLKIQRTQQEDSAVYLCASSFQASGMSEQYFGPGTRLTVT.

This clonotype was picked up many times. The chain has TRBV20-1 and TRBJ1-6, with D possibly being TRBD1 (6 bases). The ends were cut back, 6 bases at V and 7 bases at J, with 19 bases in the middle. The CDR3 length is 15 residues. Germline values: CDR1 DFQATT, CDR2 SNEGSKA (reference sequence). CDR3 loop: CSARDRFGTNSPLHF. DNA of the CDR3: TGCAGTGCCCGAGACAGATTTGGGACAAATTCACCCCTCCACTTT.

The sample holds many counts of this clonotype. The V call is TRBV6-2 or TRBV6-3, the J call TRBJ2-3; the D gene could be TRBD1 or TRBD2 (5 bases each). Germline values: CDR1 MNHEY, CDR2 SVGEGT. V dropped 5 bases and J dropped 4 bases, with 19 bases sitting between them. The CDR3 is 16 residues long. Here the CDR3 DNA reads TGTGCCAGCAGTCTCGGGGCCTACCGCCCGGCAGATACGCAGTATTTT. Translated, it gives CASSLGAYRPADTQYF.

This clonotype was counted ten times or more. V and J are TRBV20-1 and TRBJ2-2; 10 bases are a match to TRBD2. The CDR3 runs to 16 residues. The V segment lost 6 bases and the J segment 2 bases; nucleotides outside the gene matches: 9. The V gene's germline CDR1 is DFQATT and CDR2 SNEGSKA (reference sequence). The DNA of the CDR3 is TGCAGTGCCTGGGCTAGCGGGGGAGCTAACACCGGGGAGCTGTTTTTT. Translated, it gives CSAWASGGANTGELFF.

The chain couples TRBV6-1 to TRBJ2-5, with D unresolved. Per germline, CDR1 MNHNS and CDR2 SASEGT. V was trimmed by 6 bases and J by 5 bases, leaving 10 bases between them. The CDR3 loop spans 12 amino acids. The CDR3 region is CASSAPWETQYF. The CDR3 DNA follows: TGTGCCAGCAGCGCCCCCTGGGAGACCCAGTACTTC.

This clonotype was counted many times. The rearrangement uses TRBV28 and TRBJ2-3, with D hard to call. CDR3 length equals 11 residues. Germline V gene data show CDR1 as MDHEN and CDR2 as SYDVKM. V lost 8 bases, J lost 2 bases, and 5 bases lay in between. The CDR3 DNA reads TGTGCCAGCCAGAACACAGATACGCAGTATTTT. This gives the protein CASQNTDTQYF.

This clonotype was counted only a few times. The V gene is TRBV19, the J gene TRBJ1-5; D possibly corresponds to TRBD1 (5 bases). Germline CDR1 reads LNHDA; CDR2 reads SQIVND (reference sequence). With 0 bases removed from V and 9 bases from J, the gap between germline ends came to 15 bases. The CDR3 spans 15 residues. CDR3 sequence: CASSIDARDLMPQHF. DNA of the CDR3: TGTGCCAGTAGTATAGACGCAAGGGACTTGATGCCCCAGCATTTT.

This rearrangement joins TRBV18 to TRBJ2-7; perhaps TRBD2 as D (8 bases). Between the trimmed V and J ends, which lost 6 bases and 3 bases, there was a span of 15 bases. The CDR3 is 14 amino acids. Germline CDR1 reads KGHSH; CDR2 reads LQKENI. The CDR3 DNA follows: TGTGCCAGCTCCCCGGGAGGGGGCTTCTACGAGCAGTACTTC. Translated, it gives CASSPGGGFYEQYF.

Note on this clonotype: It may be a read error: a sequence one base away is much more abundant. V is TRBV12-5 and J is TRBJ1-1; maybe TRBD1 (5 bases). Germline CDR1 LGHNT, CDR2 FRNRAP. CDR3 length: 17 amino acids. The CDR3 loop reads CASGTSGVPFKNTEVFF. For the CDR3, the DNA is TGTGCTAGTGGAACTTCGGGGGTCCCGTTCAAGAACACTGAAGTTTTCTTT.

There are a few counts of this clonotype. The rearrangement uses TRBV19 and TRBJ2-5, with TRBD1 as a possible D gene (6 bases). CDR1 and CDR2 (germline): LNHDA, SQIVND (reference sequence). The CDR3 covers 15 residues. V shed 6 bases and J shed 1 base, with 15 bases lying between them. The CDR3 protein is CASSPLTGTQETQYF. The DNA of the CDR3 is TGTGCCAGTAGCCCCCTTACAGGGACCCAAGAGACCCAGTACTTC.

This clonotype was observed a few times. The rearrangement joins TRBV24-1 to TRBJ1-6, with 9 nucleotides matching TRBD1. The CDR3 is 14 residues long. Germline CDR1 reads KGHDR; CDR2 reads SFDVKD. V was clipped by 11 bases and J by 10 bases; unmatched bases: 11. CDR3 sequence: CAIRPGTGSSPLHF. CDR3 nucleotide sequence: TGTGCCATCAGGCCCGGGACAGGGTCCTCACCCCTCCACTTT.

The table lists this clonotype with many counts. This sequence joins TRBV7-2 and TRBJ2-7; D perhaps matches TRBD1 (6 bases). Germline values: CDR1 SGHTA, CDR2 FQGNSA. The CDR3 is 15 residues long. With 5 bases removed from V and 3 bases from J, the gap between germline ends came to 17 bases. This CDR3 is CASSPRPGQLYEQYF. The CDR3 region has the DNA TGTGCCAGCAGCCCAAGACCGGGACAACTCTACGAGCAGTACTTC.

This clonotype was counted at least ten times. The chain couples TRBV7-9 to TRBJ2-2, with no clear D. The germline V and J ends were trimmed by 1 base and 6 bases, with 3 bases remaining between them. Germline loops: CDR1 SEHNR, CDR2 FQNEAQ (reference sequence). This CDR3 contains 12 residues. The CDR3: CASSLDPGELFF. The CDR3 bases are TGTGCCAGCAGCTTAGATCCCGGGGAGCTGTTTTTT.

The rearrangement links TRBV5-4 to TRBJ2-5; D gene ambiguous. V lost 1 base, J lost 1 base, and 8 bases lay in between. The CDR3 sequence is 14 residues long. Per germline, CDR1 SGHNT and CDR2 YYREEE (reference sequence). For the CDR3, the DNA is TGTGCCAGCAGCTTGAGTACGACCCAAGAGACCCAGTACTTC. The encoded protein is CASSLSTTQETQYF. Full variable domain (missing parts from reference TRBV5-4 and TRBJ2-5): ETGVTQSPTHLIKTRGQQVTLRCSSQSGHNTVSWYQQALGQGPQFIFQYYREEENGRGNFPPRFSGLQFPNYSSELNVNALELDDSALYLCASSLSTTQETQYFGPGTRLLVL.

This clonotype was counted at least ten times. The gene calls are TRBV24-1 and TRBJ1-5, with TRBD1 identical over 9 bases. The CDR3 extends over 16 amino acids. CDR1 is KGHDR and CDR2 is SFDVKD in the germline V gene. The trim removed 5 bases at V and 3 bases at J, leaving 7 bases unmatched. CDR3 amino acids: CATSGTGTGNNQPQHF. CDR3 nucleotides: TGTGCCACCAGTGGCACCGGGACAGGGAACAATCAGCCCCAGCATTTT.

This clonotype was counted at least ten times. The chain recombines TRBV6-1 with TRBJ2-2; 7 bases agree with TRBD2. Germline values: CDR1 MNHNS, CDR2 SASEGT. The CDR3 sequence is 13 residues long. Trimming at V came to 10 bases and at J to 7 bases, leaving 9 bases not matched to a gene. The CDR3 loop reads CAILGSGDGELFF. The CDR3 nucleotides are TGTGCCATCCTGGGGAGCGGGGACGGGGAGCTGTTTTTT.